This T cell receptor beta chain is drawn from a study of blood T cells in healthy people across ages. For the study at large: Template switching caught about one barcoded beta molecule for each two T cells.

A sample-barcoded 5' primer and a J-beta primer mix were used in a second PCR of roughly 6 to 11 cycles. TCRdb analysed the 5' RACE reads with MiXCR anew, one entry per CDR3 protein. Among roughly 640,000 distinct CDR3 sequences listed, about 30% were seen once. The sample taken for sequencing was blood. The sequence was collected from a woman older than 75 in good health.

CDR3 bases: TGTGCCACCAGTGATTCGGACAAGGGACGGATCCAAGAGACCCAGTACTTC. Its translation: CATSDSDKGRIQETQYF. The rearrangement joins TRBV24-1 to TRBJ2-5; the D gene could be TRBD1 or TRBD2 (5 bases each). This CDR3 is 17 amino acids long. Trimming cost V 2 bases and J 1 base, with 16 bases left between them. The V gene's germline CDR1 is KGHDR and CDR2 SFDVKD.